One TCR beta chain is described in this entry. Its antigen is not identified. An equimolar mix of two oligonucleotides served as the beta constant-region primer for TRBC1 and TRBC2. Ligated cDNA was amplified by four rounds of PCR with nested alpha and beta constant-region primers and SP2. One entry per CDR3 protein, called by TCRdb with MiXCR from the UMI-ligation and nested PCR reads. This sample has about 150,000 distinct CDR3 sequences, with 20% to 25% found just once. Trimming shortened V by 0 bases and J by 7 bases, and 13 bases separated the two germline ends. Per germline, CDR1 SGDLS and CDR2 YYNGEE. CDR3 length: 14 amino acids. This sample is part of a study of naive and memory T cell subsets. Cells stained for CD3, CD4, CD8, CD45RA, CD27 and viability were sorted into four CD45RA/CD27 subsets. Study findings and constraints: Diversity fell and Gini index rose from naive through CM, EM, EMRA. Especially in CD8 cells, naive repertoires contained a few larger clonotypes, possibly CD45RA-re-expressing memory cells.

V and J are TRBV9 and TRBJ1-2; D is possibly TRBD1 (6 bases). This clonotype was obtained from a human donor in good health. Sequencing was performed on naive CD4+ T cells from blood. The CDR3 sequence: CASSVGGGQSGYTF. The CDR3 region has the DNA TGTGCCAGCAGCGTAGGGGGGGGGCAGAGTGGCTACACCTTC.